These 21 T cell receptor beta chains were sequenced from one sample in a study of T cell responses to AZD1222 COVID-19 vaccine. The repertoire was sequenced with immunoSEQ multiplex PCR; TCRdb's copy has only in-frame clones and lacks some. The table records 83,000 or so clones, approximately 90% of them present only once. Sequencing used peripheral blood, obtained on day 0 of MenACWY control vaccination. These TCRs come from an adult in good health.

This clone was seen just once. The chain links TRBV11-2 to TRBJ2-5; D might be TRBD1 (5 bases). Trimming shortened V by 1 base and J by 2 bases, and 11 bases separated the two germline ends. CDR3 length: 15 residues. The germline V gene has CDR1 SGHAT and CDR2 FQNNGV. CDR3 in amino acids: CASSLGQPPQETQYF. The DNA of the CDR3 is TGTGCCAGCAGCTTAGGACAGCCACCGCAAGAGACCCAGTACTTC.

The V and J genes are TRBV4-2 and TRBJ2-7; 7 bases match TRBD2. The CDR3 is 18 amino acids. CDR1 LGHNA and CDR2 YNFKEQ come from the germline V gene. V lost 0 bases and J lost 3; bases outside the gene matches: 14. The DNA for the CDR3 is TGTGCCAGCAGCCAAGATATGGGGGAGCGGGATCTCGTCTACGAGCAGTACTTC. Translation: CASSQDMGERDLVYEQYF.

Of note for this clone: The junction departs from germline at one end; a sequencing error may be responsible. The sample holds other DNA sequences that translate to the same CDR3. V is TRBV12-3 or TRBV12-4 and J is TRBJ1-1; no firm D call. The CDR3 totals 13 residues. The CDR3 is CASSLKGNTEAFF. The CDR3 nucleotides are TGCGCCAGCAGTTTGAAGGGGAACACTGAAGCTTTCTTT.

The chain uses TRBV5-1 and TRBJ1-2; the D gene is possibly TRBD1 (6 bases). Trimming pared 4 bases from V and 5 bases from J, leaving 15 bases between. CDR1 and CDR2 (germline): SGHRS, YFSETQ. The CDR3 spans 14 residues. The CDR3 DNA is TGCGCCAGCAGCCTAGGACCAGGGGCATATGGCTACACCTTC. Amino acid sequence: CASSLGPGAYGYTF.

CDR3 nucleotide sequence: TGTGCCACTAGGATAGGGGGCTCCGCTGAAAAACTGTTTTTT. This codes for CATRIGGSAEKLFF. This chain joins TRBV6-5 and TRBJ1-4; 7 bases fit TRBD1. V gave up 10 bases and J gave up 7 bases; unmatched junction bases: 12. The CDR3 covers 14 residues. CDR1 and CDR2 (germline): MNHEY, SVGAGI.

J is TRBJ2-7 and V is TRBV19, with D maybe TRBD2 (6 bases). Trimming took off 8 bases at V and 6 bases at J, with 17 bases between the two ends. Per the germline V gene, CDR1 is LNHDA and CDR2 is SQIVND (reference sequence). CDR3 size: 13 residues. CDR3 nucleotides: TGTGCCAGTGCGGAGGGGCGGTTGGCCGAGCAGTACTTC. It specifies CASAEGRLAEQYF.

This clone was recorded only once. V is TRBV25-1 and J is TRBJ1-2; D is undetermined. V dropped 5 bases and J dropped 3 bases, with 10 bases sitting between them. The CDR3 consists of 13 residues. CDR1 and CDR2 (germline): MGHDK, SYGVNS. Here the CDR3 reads CASSWEEDYGYTF. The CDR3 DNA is TGTGCCAGCAGTTGGGAGGAAGACTATGGCTACACCTTC.

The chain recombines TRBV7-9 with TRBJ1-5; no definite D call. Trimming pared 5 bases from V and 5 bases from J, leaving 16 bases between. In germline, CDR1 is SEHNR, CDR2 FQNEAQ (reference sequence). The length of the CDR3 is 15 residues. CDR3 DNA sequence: TGTGCCAGCAGCGCCGCGGGCGGGATGGATCAGCCCCAGCATTTT. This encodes CASSAAGGMDQPQHF.

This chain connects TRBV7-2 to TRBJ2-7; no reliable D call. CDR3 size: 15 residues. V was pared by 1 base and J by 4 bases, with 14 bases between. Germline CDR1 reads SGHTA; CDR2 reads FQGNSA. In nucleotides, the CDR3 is TGTGCCAGCAGCTTAGGTCAGGAAGCCGCTTACGAGCAGTACTTC. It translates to CASSLGQEAAYEQYF.

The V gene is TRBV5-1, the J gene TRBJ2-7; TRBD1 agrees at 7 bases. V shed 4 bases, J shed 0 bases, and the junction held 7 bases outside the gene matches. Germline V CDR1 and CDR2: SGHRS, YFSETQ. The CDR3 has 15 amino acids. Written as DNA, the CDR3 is TGCGCCAGCAGCCCTTCGACAGGGAGCTCCTACGAGCAGTACTTC. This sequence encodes CASSPSTGSSYEQYF.

For the CDR3, the DNA is TGTGCCAGCGGCAGGGCTTCACCGGAGAATACGCAGTATTTT. Protein: CASGRASPENTQYF. The rearrangement links TRBV7-3 to TRBJ2-3; D might be TRBD1 (5 bases). Per germline, CDR1 SGHTA and CDR2 FQGTGA. This CDR3 is built from 14 residues. V was cut by 8 bases and J by 7 bases, with 19 bases left in between.

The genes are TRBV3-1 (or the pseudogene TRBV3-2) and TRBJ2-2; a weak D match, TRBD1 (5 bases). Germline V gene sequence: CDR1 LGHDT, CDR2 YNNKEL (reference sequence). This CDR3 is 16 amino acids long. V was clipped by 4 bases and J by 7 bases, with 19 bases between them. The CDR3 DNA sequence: TGTGCCAGCAGCCCTTCAACCGCTCAGGGCATCGGGGAGCTGTTTTTT. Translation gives CASSPSTAQGIGELFF.

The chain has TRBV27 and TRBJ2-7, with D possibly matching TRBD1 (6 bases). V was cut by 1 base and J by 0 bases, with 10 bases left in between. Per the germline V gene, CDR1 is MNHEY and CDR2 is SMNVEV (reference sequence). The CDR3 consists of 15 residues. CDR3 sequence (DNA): TGTGCCAGCAGTTTATTTGGGGACACCTCCTACGAGCAGTACTTC. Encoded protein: CASSLFGDTSYEQYF.

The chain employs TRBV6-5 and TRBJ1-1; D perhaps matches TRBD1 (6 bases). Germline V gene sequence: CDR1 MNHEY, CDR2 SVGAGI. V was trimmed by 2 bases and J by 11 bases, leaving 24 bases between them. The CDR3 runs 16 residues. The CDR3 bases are TGTGCCAGCAGTTACGCTGCGTTAGGGGGGGGTACGTTGGCTTTCTTT. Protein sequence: CASSYAALGGGTLAFF.

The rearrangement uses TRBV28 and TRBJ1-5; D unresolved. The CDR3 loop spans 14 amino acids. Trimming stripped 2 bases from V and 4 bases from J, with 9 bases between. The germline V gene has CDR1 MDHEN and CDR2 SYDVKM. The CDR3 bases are TGTGCCAGCAGTTTAGGGCCGTTAAATCAGCCCCAGCATTTT. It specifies CASSLGPLNQPQHF.

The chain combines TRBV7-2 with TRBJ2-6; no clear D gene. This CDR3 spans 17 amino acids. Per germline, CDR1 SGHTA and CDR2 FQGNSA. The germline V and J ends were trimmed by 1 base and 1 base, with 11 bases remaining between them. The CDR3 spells CASSLVPLGSGANVLTF. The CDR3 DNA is TGTGCCAGCAGCTTAGTCCCCCTGGGGTCTGGGGCCAACGTCCTGACTTTC.

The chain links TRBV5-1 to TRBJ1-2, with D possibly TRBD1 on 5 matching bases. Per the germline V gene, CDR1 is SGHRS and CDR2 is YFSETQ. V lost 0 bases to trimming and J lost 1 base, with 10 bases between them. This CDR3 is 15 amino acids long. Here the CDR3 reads CASSLGQSFNYGYTF. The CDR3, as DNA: TGCGCCAGCAGCTTGGGACAGAGTTTTAACTATGGCTACACCTTC.

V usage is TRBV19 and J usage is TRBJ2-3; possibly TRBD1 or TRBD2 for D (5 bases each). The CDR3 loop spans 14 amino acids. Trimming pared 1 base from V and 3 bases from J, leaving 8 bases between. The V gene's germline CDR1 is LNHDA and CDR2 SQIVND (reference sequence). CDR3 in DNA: TGTGCCAGTAGTATAGGGGGCGGGACAGATACGCAGTATTTT. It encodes CASSIGGGTDTQYF.

The CDR3 loop is CASSGGKGTLNTEAFF. CDR3 nucleotides: TGTGCCAGCAGCGGGGGAAAGGGCACACTCAACACTGAAGCTTTCTTT. This chain uses TRBV5-4 with TRBJ1-1; TRBD1 might be the D (5 bases). Between the trimmed V and J ends, which lost 4 bases and 2 bases, there was a span of 18 bases. The CDR3 length is 16 residues. The germline CDR1 and CDR2 sequences are SGHNT and YYREEE (reference sequence).

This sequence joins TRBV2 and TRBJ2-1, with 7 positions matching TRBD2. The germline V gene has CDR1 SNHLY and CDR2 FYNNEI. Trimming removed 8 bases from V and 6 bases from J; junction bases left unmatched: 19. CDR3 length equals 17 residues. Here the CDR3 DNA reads TGTGCCAGCTCTTGGTTTACTGGACCCCCGGGGGGCAATGAGCAGTTCTTC. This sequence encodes CASSWFTGPPGGNEQFF.

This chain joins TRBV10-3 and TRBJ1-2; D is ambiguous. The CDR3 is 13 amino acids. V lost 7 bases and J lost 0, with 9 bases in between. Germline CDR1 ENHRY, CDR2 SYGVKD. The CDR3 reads CAIKKEANYGYTF. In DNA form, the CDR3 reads TGTGCCATCAAGAAGGAAGCTAACTATGGCTACACCTTC.